The 24 T cell receptor beta chains reported below all come from one sample, sequenced in a study of PD-L1 blockade in urothelial cancer. Repertoires were generated with immunoSEQ multiplex PCR, while TCRdb's copy carries only in-frame clones and drops some. The sample lists tens of thousands of clones, roughly 80% seen once, with around 6% in the top ten. Time point described: pretreatment peripheral blood. The source material was PBMCs, sampled around atezolizumab (anti-PD-L1) treatment. The receptor set was obtained from a man aged 70-80 years with urothelial cancer.

V is TRBV19 and J is TRBJ2-2; D is possibly TRBD2 (6 bases). V lost 0 bases, J lost 5 bases, and 16 bases lay in between. The germline V gene encodes CDR1 LNHDA and CDR2 SQIVND (reference sequence). The CDR3 has 17 residues. The chain's CDR3 is CASSIDRGTEGTGELFF. CDR3 DNA: TGTGCCAGTAGTATAGATCGCGGGACGGAAGGAACCGGGGAGCTGTTTTTT.

The chain recombines TRBV19 with TRBJ1-4; no reliable D call. This CDR3 comprises 14 residues. From germline, CDR1 is LNHDA and CDR2 SQIVND (reference sequence). The V gene lost 8 bases and the J gene lost 8 bases, with 18 bases spanning the gap. The DNA of the CDR3 is TGTGCCAGTCTCGCCCCGGGAGCTAGAGAAAAACTGTTTTTT. This sequence encodes CASLAPGAREKLFF.

The chain combines TRBV10-2 with TRBJ1-1; D call uncertain. The CDR3 is made up of 14 amino acids. Trimming pared 9 bases from V and 2 bases from J, leaving 16 bases between. CDR1 is WSHSY and CDR2 is SAAADI in the germline V gene. The CDR3 loop reads CASGHINGNTEAFF. The CDR3 DNA sequence: TGCGCCAGTGGGCACATAAATGGCAACACTGAAGCTTTCTTT.

The V gene is TRBV21-1, the J gene TRBJ1-4; the D call of TRBD1 is as the table states it, not checked on the DNA. TRBV21-1 has pseudogene status. The CDR3 has 21 amino acids. This CDR3 reads CASSKGVVAGVGPWTNEKLFF. CDR3 DNA: TGTGCCAGCAGCAAAGGAGTGGTTGCAGGGGTCGGTCCGTGGACTAATGAAAAACTGTTTTTT.

This chain connects TRBV7-6 to TRBJ1-1; D unresolved. CDR1 is SGHVS and CDR2 is FNYEAQ in the germline V gene. The CDR3 loop spans 14 amino acids. V shed 1 base and J shed 1 base, with 7 bases lying between them. The CDR3 bases are TGTGCCAGCAGCTTAGGCGGGTGGAACACTGAAGCTTTCTTT. Translating gives CASSLGGWNTEAFF.

This chain connects TRBV29-1 to TRBJ1-5; unclear D gene. CDR3 size: 13 residues. From germline, CDR1 is SQVTM and CDR2 ANQGSEA. Trimming left V 6 bases short and J 2 bases short, with 11 bases between. CDR3 loop: CSVADNRNQPQHF. As DNA, the CDR3 is TGCAGCGTCGCAGACAACCGCAATCAGCCCCAGCATTTT.

In DNA, the CDR3 is TGTGCCAGCAGGAGGGGGACAGGGTACCAAGAGACCCAGTACTTC. Translated, it gives CASRRGTGYQETQYF. The rearrangement uses TRBV6-1 and TRBJ2-5; 9 positions match TRBD1. Germline CDR1 is MNHNS and CDR2 is SASEGT. This CDR3 comprises 15 residues. Germline trimming cut 6 bases from V and 0 bases from J; bases unmatched to any gene: 5.

The chain uses TRBV19 and TRBJ2-7, with 7 bases identical to TRBD1. With 6 bases clipped from V and 1 base from J, the junction kept 9 bases outside the gene matches. From germline, CDR1 is LNHDA and CDR2 SQIVND (reference sequence). The length of the CDR3 is 15 residues. CDR3 in amino acids: CASRPAGTESYEQYF. CDR3 in DNA: TGTGCCAGTAGGCCGGCCGGGACAGAATCCTACGAGCAGTACTTC. The complete variable domain, with remaining parts taken from reference TRBV19 and TRBJ2-7, reads DGGITQSPKYLFRKEGQNVTLSCEQNLNHDAMYWYRQDPGQGLRLIYYSQIVNDFQKGDIAEGYSVSREKKESFPLTVTSAQKNPTAFYLCASRPAGTESYEQYFGPGTRLTVT.

This chain links TRBV19 with TRBJ2-7, with D possibly matching TRBD2 (5 bases). CDR1 is LNHDA, CDR2 SQIVND, per germline (reference sequence). The CDR3 is made up of 13 amino acids. V dropped 3 bases and J dropped 7 bases, with 13 bases sitting between them. The CDR3 region has the DNA TGTGCCAGTAGTATCAGTGACTACCAAGAGCAGTACTTC. It encodes CASSISDYQEQYF.

The chain is built from TRBV7-3 and TRBJ2-1; the match to TRBD2 covers 10 bases. Germline values: CDR1 SGHTA, CDR2 FQGTGA. The CDR3 spans 17 residues. The junction had 8 bases not matched to a gene; V was cut back by 2 bases and J by 4 bases. Here the CDR3 DNA reads TGTGCCAGCAGCTTATTAGCGGGGGGTAACCAATACAATGAGCAGTTCTTC. This sequence encodes CASSLLAGGNQYNEQFF.

The V and J genes are TRBV2 and TRBJ2-4; D may be TRBD1 (6 bases). Looked up from germline, CDR1 is SNHLY and CDR2 is FYNNEI. Trimming pared 0 bases from V and 8 bases from J, leaving 14 bases between. The CDR3 spans 15 residues. CDR3 coding DNA: TGTGCCAGCAGTGAAGCGGGGGCAGGACCCTACATTCAGTACTTC. Translated: CASSEAGAGPYIQYF.

The chain combines TRBV6-5 with TRBJ2-7; 8 positions agree with TRBD2. The ends lost 5 bases at V and 7 bases at J; junction bases unmatched: 10. The CDR3 spans 14 residues. Germline V lookup: CDR1 MNHEY, CDR2 SVGAGI. In DNA form, the CDR3 reads TGTGCCAGCAGTCTCTTCGGAGGGACTAGTGAGCAGTACTTC. It specifies CASSLFGGTSEQYF.

V usage is TRBV18 and J usage is TRBJ1-1; 10 bases align to TRBD1. The length of the CDR3 is 15 residues. Germline values: CDR1 KGHSH, CDR2 LQKENI. Trimming removed 4 bases from V and 1 base from J; junction bases left unmatched: 3. CDR3 in amino acids: CASSQGQGENTEAFF. The DNA for the CDR3 is TGTGCCAGCTCACAAGGACAGGGGGAGAACACTGAAGCTTTCTTT.

CDR3 in DNA: TGTGCCTCCGACGGGTTAAAGACAGATACGCAGTATTTT. It translates to CASDGLKTDTQYF. This chain uses TRBV30 with TRBJ2-3; D uncertain. This CDR3 contains 13 residues. The V gene's germline CDR1 is GTSNPN and CDR2 SVGIG (reference sequence). Trimming removed 7 bases from V and 3 bases from J, with 14 bases in between.

This chain joins TRBV11-3 and TRBJ2-5, with 9 bases matching TRBD2. The J segment lost 4 bases and the V segment lost 1 base, leaving 13 bases of the junction unmatched. The CDR3 length is 18 residues. CDR1 is SGHNT, CDR2 YENEEA, per germline. CDR3 protein: CASSLGSGRIGRSETQYF. CDR3 bases: TGTGCCAGCAGCTTAGGTAGCGGGAGAATCGGGAGGTCAGAGACCCAGTACTTC.

The J gene is TRBJ1-2, the V gene TRBV27; 7 bases align to TRBD1. Trimming cost V 5 bases and J 7 bases; bases outside gene matches: 16. The CDR3 runs 16 residues. CDR1 is MNHEY and CDR2 is SMNVEV in the germline V gene (reference sequence). The CDR3 region has the DNA TGTGCCAGCAGTACAAGGACAGGCCCCTCCTATGGTGGCTACACCTTC. This encodes CASSTRTGPSYGGYTF.

In this sample, this clone turned up a few times. V usage is TRBV7-3 and J usage is TRBJ2-1; D may be TRBD2 (6 bases). V lost 3 bases, J lost 1 base, and 13 bases lay in between. The CDR3 length is 16 residues. Per the germline V gene, CDR1 is SGHTA and CDR2 is FQGTGA. CDR3 loop: CASSLMVRDSYNEQFF. The CDR3, as DNA: TGTGCCAGCAGCTTGATGGTGCGGGATTCCTACAATGAGCAGTTCTTC.

The CDR3 DNA follows: TGTGCCAGCACCCAGGCAGGGACAGGGAGGGGTTCCGGAATCGAGACCCAGTACTTC. Protein: CASTQAGTGRGSGIETQYF. The chain has TRBV28 and TRBJ2-5; 9 positions match TRBD1. CDR1 and CDR2 from the germline V gene are MDHEN and SYDVKM. The V segment lost 7 bases and the J segment 5 bases; nucleotides outside the gene matches: 23. There are 19 residues in the CDR3.

The V call is TRBV5-1, the J call TRBJ2-1, with D tentatively TRBD2 (5 bases). The CDR3 spans 14 residues. The germline V and J ends were trimmed by 4 bases and 7 bases, with 15 bases remaining between them. Germline V gene data show CDR1 as SGHRS and CDR2 as YFSETQ. CDR3 in amino acids: CASSLGVLGNEQFF. The CDR3, as DNA: TGCGCCAGCAGCCTCGGGGTCCTGGGTAATGAGCAGTTCTTC.

Here the CDR3 reads CASSLAEEGEAFF. The DNA for the CDR3 is TGTGCCAGCAGCTTGGCCGAGGAGGGTGAAGCTTTCTTT. The rearrangement uses TRBV5-4 and TRBJ1-1; D is ambiguous. The CDR3 sequence is 13 residues long. The germline V gene encodes CDR1 SGHNT and CDR2 YYREEE (reference sequence). The germline V and J ends were trimmed by 0 bases and 7 bases, with 10 bases remaining between them.

The chain combines TRBV11-3 with TRBJ1-4; D unclear. Germline V gene sequence: CDR1 SGHNT, CDR2 YENEEA. The ends were cut back, 5 bases at V and 2 bases at J, with 9 bases in the middle. The CDR3 length is 14 residues. The CDR3 DNA reads as TGTGCCAGCAGCCTTGGAGGGACTAATGAAAAACTGTTTTTT. Its protein product is CASSLGGTNEKLFF.

The chain carries TRBV5-6 and TRBJ1-2; 7 bases align to TRBD1. The CDR3 sequence is 14 residues long. CDR1 is SGHDT, CDR2 YYEEEE, per germline. Unmatched junction bases numbered 4, after V lost 0 bases and J lost 5 bases. For the CDR3, the DNA is TGTGCCAGCAGCTTGGGGACAGGAGTTTATGGCTACACCTTC. Its translation: CASSLGTGVYGYTF.

The chain is built from TRBV7-6 and TRBJ2-1; 9 bases match TRBD2. The V segment lost 1 base and the J segment 5 bases; nucleotides outside the gene matches: 3. This CDR3 is 15 amino acids long. The germline V gene encodes CDR1 SGHVS and CDR2 FNYEAQ. CDR3 nucleotides: TGTGCCAGCAGCTTAGGGGCGGGAGGGAACAATGAGCAGTTCTTC. Translated: CASSLGAGGNNEQFF.

The chain couples TRBV11-3 to TRBJ2-7; TRBD1 matches 9 bases. The CDR3 runs to 13 residues. J lost 6 bases, V lost 5 bases, and 5 bases had no gene match. Germline CDR1 reads SGHNT; CDR2 reads YENEEA. CDR3 DNA sequence: TGTGCCAGCAGCCCCCGACAGGGGGGCGAGCAGTACTTC. This codes for CASSPRQGGEQYF.